This T cell receptor (beta chain) was obtained from a study of blood T cells in healthy people across ages. The CDR3 is 14 amino acids. V lost 5 bases, J lost 3 bases, and 10 bases lay in between. The germline V gene encodes CDR1 MNHEY and CDR2 SMNVEV (reference sequence). Alongside a J-beta primer mix, a sample-barcoded 5' primer served in a second PCR lasting roughly 6 to 11 cycles. TCRdb reprocessed the 5' RACE reads with MiXCR, giving one entry per CDR3 protein. The sample holds about 840,000 distinct CDR3 sequences, 25% to 30% seen once. This same sample was also part of a study on T cells of mothers and their children. That study reports: It was through the M1S primer of the second PCR that sample barcodes and 2-4 random nucleotides were added.

The sequence was collected from a woman aged 40-49 years in good health. The J gene is TRBJ1-4, the V gene TRBV27, with D tentatively TRBD1 (6 bases). The sample was blood. In DNA, the CDR3 is TGTGCCAGCAGTAAACAGGGCCCTAATGAAAAACTGTTTTTT. This encodes CASSKQGPNEKLFF. Full variable domain (missing parts from reference TRBV27 and TRBJ1-4): EAQVTQNPRYLITVTGKKLTVTCSQNMNHEYMSWYRQDPGLGLRQIYYSMNVEVTDKGDVPEGYKVSRKEKRNFPLILESPSPNQTSLYFCASSKQGPNEKLFFGSGTQLSVL.